Detailed here is one TCR beta chain. Its antigen is still unknown. CD8 cells classed as naive were CD45RO-negative and positively selected for CCR7, excluding terminally differentiated effector memory CD45RA+ cells. The data stem from a study of shared clonotypes between healthy human individuals. Overall study: Two women and a few men aged 18 to 49 made up the donors. Each donor's CD8 memory used one plate, CD8 naive two, each CD4 subset three. General study results and limits: Naive CD4 clonotypes were shared across several donors at 5% to 6%. Sorted-subset samples were not fully sequenced, rarefaction indicated.

The J segment lost 9 bases and the V segment lost 5 bases, leaving 9 bases of the junction unmatched. The CDR3 consists of 16 residues. Germline V gene lookup returns CDR1 SGHAT and CDR2 FQNNGV. Sequencing was performed with immunoSEQ multiplex PCR; in TCRdb, only in-frame clones are kept and a portion is missing. Of more than 2 million clones listed, approximately 94% are singletons. The receptor was isolated from a man between 18 and 35 years old in good health. This chain links TRBV11-2 with TRBJ1-6, with 11 nucleotides matching TRBD1. Input material: naive CD8+ T cells sorted from blood. CDR3 sequence: CASSPEPGTGGSPLHF. The CDR3 DNA is TGTGCCAGCAGCCCCGAGCCTGGGACAGGGGGTTCACCCCTCCACTTT.